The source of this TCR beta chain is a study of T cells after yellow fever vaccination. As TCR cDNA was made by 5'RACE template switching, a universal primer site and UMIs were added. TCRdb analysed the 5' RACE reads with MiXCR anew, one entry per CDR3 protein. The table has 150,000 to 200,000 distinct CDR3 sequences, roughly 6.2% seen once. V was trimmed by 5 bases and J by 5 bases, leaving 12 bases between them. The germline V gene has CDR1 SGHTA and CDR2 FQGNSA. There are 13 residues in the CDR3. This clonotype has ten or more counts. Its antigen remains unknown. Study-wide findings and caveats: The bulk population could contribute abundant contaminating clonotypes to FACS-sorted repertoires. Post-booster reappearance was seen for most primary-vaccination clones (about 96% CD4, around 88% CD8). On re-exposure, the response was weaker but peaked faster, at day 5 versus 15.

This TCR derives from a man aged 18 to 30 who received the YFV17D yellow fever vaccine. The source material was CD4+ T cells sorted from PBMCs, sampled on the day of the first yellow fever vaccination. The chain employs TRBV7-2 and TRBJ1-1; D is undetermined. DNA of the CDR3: TGTGCCAGCAGCCAGTTAGATCCGACTGAAGCTTTCTTT. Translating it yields CASSQLDPTEAFF.